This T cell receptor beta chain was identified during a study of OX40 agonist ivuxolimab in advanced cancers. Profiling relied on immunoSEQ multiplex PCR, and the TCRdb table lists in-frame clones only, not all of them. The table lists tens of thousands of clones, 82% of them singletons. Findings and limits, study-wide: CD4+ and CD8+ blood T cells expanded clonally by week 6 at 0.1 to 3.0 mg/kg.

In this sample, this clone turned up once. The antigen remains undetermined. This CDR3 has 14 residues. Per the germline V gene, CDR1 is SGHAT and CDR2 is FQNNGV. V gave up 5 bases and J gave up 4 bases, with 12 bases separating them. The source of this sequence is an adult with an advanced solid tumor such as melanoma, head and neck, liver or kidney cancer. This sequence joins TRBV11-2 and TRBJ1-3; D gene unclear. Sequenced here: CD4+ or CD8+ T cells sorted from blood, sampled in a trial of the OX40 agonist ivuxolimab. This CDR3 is CASSATGSGNTIYF. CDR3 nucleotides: TGTGCCAGCAGCGCAACGGGGTCCGGAAACACCATATATTTT.